This TCR beta chain was retrieved from a study of human T cells and chemical hapten exposure. Trimming stripped 6 bases from V and 6 bases from J, with 15 bases between. This CDR3 has 15 amino acids. Germline V gene lookup returns CDR1 MDHEN and CDR2 SYDVKM. The time point denotes: pre-sensitization, week 0. The treatment: therapeutic diphenylcyclopropenone sensitization with weekly scalp DPC. Donors, patients with alopecia ranging from 18 to 70 years old and judged suitable for DPC, provided samples. One entry per CDR3 protein results from TCRdb running MiXCR on the RACE reads. The data show tens of thousands of distinct CDR3 sequences, around 15% seen once.

The origin of this receptor is a woman aged 50 to 60 with alopecia areata. Some clones in this sample may be carry-over from other donors' samples. This chain uses TRBV28 with TRBJ1-6; D remains unclear. This sample comprised whole blood, obtained in connection with sensitization to the hapten diphenylcyclopropenone (DPC). The CDR3 reads CASRGSRGINSPLHF. Written as DNA, the CDR3 is TGTGCCAGCAGAGGCAGCCGGGGAATTAATTCACCCCTCCACTTT.